This T cell receptor (beta chain) was sequenced in a study of blood T cell repertoires in COVID-19. Looking at the study overall: The United States, Italy and Spain supplied acute and convalescent COVID-19 samples. The cDNA or gDNA used as material had been derived from T cells, B-cell-depleted T cells, or PBMCs.

Clones were sequenced by immunoSEQ multiplex PCR, and TCRdb holds only the in-frame ones, with some missing. Of about 210,000 clones detected, almost 85% appear once; the ten largest clones hold around 7.3%. This clone was detected only a few times. Looked up from germline, CDR1 is LGHNA and CDR2 is YNFKEQ. CDR3 length: 15 residues. The V and J ends lost 1 base and 3 bases respectively, with 12 bases between them. Sample: peripheral blood. This chain uses TRBV4-2 with TRBJ1-1, with D possibly being TRBD1 (6 bases). The source is a woman between 50 and 59 years old with active or convalescent COVID-19. The CDR3 loop reads CASSQVRQDDTEAFF. CDR3 in DNA: TGTGCCAGCAGCCAAGTTCGACAGGATGACACTGAAGCTTTCTTT.